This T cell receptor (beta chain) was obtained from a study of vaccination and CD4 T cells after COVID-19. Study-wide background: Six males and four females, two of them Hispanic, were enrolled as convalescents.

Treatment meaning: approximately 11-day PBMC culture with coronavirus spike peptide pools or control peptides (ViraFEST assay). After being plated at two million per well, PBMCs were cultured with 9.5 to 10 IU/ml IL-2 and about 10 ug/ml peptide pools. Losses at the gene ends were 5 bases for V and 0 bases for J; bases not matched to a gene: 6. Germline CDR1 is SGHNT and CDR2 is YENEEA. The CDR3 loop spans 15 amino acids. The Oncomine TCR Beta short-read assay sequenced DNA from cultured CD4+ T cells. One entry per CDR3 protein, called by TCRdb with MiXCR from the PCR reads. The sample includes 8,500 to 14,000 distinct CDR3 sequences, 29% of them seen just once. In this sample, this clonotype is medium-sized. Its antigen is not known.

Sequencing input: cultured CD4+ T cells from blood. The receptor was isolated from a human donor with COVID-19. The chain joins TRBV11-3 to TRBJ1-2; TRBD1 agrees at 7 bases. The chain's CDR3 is CASSPNRGANYGYTF. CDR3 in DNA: TGTGCCAGCAGCCCCAACAGGGGAGCTAACTATGGCTACACCTTC. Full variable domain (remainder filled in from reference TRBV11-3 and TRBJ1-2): EAGVVQSPRYKIIEKKQPVAFWCNPISGHNTLYWYLQNLGQGPELLIRYENEEAVDDSQLPKDRFSAERLKGVDSTLKIQPAELGDSAVYLCASSPNRGANYGYTFGSGTRLTVV.